This TCR beta chain originates from a study of T-cell memory formation after mild COVID-19. The overall study: Most TCR clusters belonged to a single donor. Study results and limitations: Among contracting clones, CD4+ were mainly CM/EM and CD8+ enriched in EMRA. Researchers found some responding clones in pre-infection memory, a sign that cross-reactive memory joined.

With constant-segment primers, 5'RACE yielded cDNA libraries of TCR alpha and TCR beta that carried sample barcodes and UMIs. TCRdb independently ran MiXCR on the 5' RACE reads; one entry per CDR3 protein. The top ten clones hold roughly an eighth of a sample with a few hundred thousand distinct CDR3 sequences, 27% of them seen once. Per germline, CDR1 PRHDT and CDR2 FYEKMQ (reference sequence). The CDR3 consists of 13 residues. V lost 0 bases and J 4 bases, leaving 6 bases between the germline ends. Notes on this clonotype: Its antigen is undetermined.

The clonotype was recovered from an adult woman who had mild COVID-19 (a few samples of this study predate the infection). Cell type and time point are not known. The specimen sequenced was PBMCs or a T cell subset sorted from them (not recorded which). J is TRBJ1-2 and V is TRBV13; unclear D gene. CDR3 loop: CASSLGNRYGYTF. The CDR3 coding sequence is TGTGCCAGCAGCTTAGGTAACCGCTATGGCTACACCTTC.